The rows below give T cell receptor beta chains drawn from one sample of a study. Via MiXCR, TCRdb re-called the RT-PCR reads, giving one row per CDR3 protein. Of about 700,000 distinct CDR3 sequences in the sample, 11% to 15% were seen once. The sample was memory CD4+ T cells from blood. The receptor set was obtained from a female donor in good health, serving as a healthy control. Both conserved end residues are part of each CDR3. A D gene is named only where the DNA matches it firmly.

V: TRBV12-3/TRBV12-4; D: TRBD2; CDR3: CASSLVPVLAASYNEQFF
V: TRBV15; D: -; CDR3: CATSRVSGGDPGNTIYF
V: TRBV5-1; D: -; CDR3: CASSYPGGELFF
V: TRBV28; D: -; CDR3: CASTDITEAFF
V: TRBV7-9; D: -; CDR3: CASSLNLFPYEQYF
V: TRBV5-6; D: -; CDR3: CASSLGQGLLSGNTIYF
V: TRBV12-3/TRBV12-4; D: TRBD1; CDR3: CASSPGQGVDIQYF
V: TRBV20-1; D: TRBD1; CDR3: CSVGQGTDEQYF
V: TRBV27; D: -; CDR3: CASSSRGVTGRFTDTQYF
V: TRBV4-3; D: -; CDR3: CASSQGEVGLDSYEQYF
V: TRBV4-1; D: TRBD2; CDR3: CASSQSAGDTDTQYF
V: TRBV12-3/TRBV12-4; D: TRBD2; CDR3: CASSSGGAVIDEQYF
V: TRBV4-3; D: -; CDR3: CASSQARQGSYTQYF
V: TRBV6-5; D: -; CDR3: CASSLESGLYEQYF
V: TRBV20-1; D: -; CDR3: CSASAPGVGEKLFF
V: TRBV12-3/TRBV12-4; D: -; CDR3: CASSPEGSYEQYF
V: TRBV27; D: -; CDR3: CASSLKVNTEAFF
V: TRBV18; D: TRBD2; CDR3: CASSPMGLGYEQYF
V: TRBV4-3; D: TRBD1; CDR3: CASSQVWSGQDINSPLHF
V: TRBV4-1; D: -; CDR3: CASSPHGLDGYTF
V: TRBV20-1; D: -; CDR3: CSATTGGPTGNTGELFF
V: TRBV28; D: -; CDR3: CASSLFGGLDSNQPQHF
V: TRBV21-1; D: -; CDR3: CASSKVTGGLGETQYF
V: TRBV4-2; D: TRBD1; CDR3: CASSQLTGGFDQPQHF
V: TRBV7-2; D: -; CDR3: CASSFRFGSVDEQFF
V: TRBV27; D: TRBD2; CDR3: CASSLSGTTFGELFF
V: TRBV29-1; D: -; CDR3: CSVLRGPNQPQHF
V: TRBV20-1; D: TRBD1; CDR3: CSAFRQGSDEQYF
V: TRBV11-2; D: TRBD1; CDR3: CASSHQDRNYGYTF
V: TRBV7-7; D: -; CDR3: CASSLGTGRPGREQFF
V: TRBV30; D: TRBD1; CDR3: CAWGQGADIQYF
V: TRBV28; D: TRBD1; CDR3: CASSSGQVDSPLHF
V: TRBV28; D: -; CDR3: CASSLEVDTANQPQHF
V: TRBV20-1; D: -; CDR3: CSAKLDGSNYGYTF
V: TRBV28; D: -; CDR3: CASSFRVATEQFF
V: TRBV18; D: -; CDR3: CASSPQEGGENIQYF
V: TRBV20-1; D: -; CDR3: CSARAGPISYNSPLHF
V: TRBV28; D: TRBD1; CDR3: CASSSTLQGDQETQYF
V: TRBV30; D: -; CDR3: CAWSVVQGSAEAFF
V: TRBV5-6; D: -; CDR3: CASSLVGSGGETQYF
V: TRBV20-1; D: TRBD1; CDR3: CSVTQGNYGYTF
V: TRBV11-2; D: TRBD2; CDR3: CASSLTLAGGYTYNEQFF
V: TRBV28; D: -; CDR3: CASSFSVGQRGAGANVLTF
V: TRBV12-3/TRBV12-4; D: -; CDR3: CASSLDTVDNSPLHF
V: TRBV28; D: -; CDR3: CASSLPRGSGTTDTQYF
V: TRBV3-1; D: -; CDR3: CASSQVRGLRNEQFF
V: TRBV20-1; D: -; CDR3: CSDQDWSTDTQYF
V: TRBV11-2; D: -; CDR3: CASSLYQGTEAFF
V: TRBV20-1; D: -; CDR3: CSASGGQAEYF
V: TRBV6-5; D: TRBD1; CDR3: CASSTGQGESGQPQHF
V: TRBV20-1; D: -; CDR3: CSARVETQYF
V: TRBV11-2; D: TRBD1; CDR3: CASLPGQGSGYEQYF
V: TRBV6-5; D: -; CDR3: CASSYWGPQRNSPLHF